This TCR beta chain was identified during a study of blood T cells in healthy people across ages. Study-wide results and caveats: The recorded TCR beta diversity per million T cells decreased in a roughly linear manner with age.

V lost 8 bases to trimming and J lost 6 bases, with 23 bases between them. CDR1 is SGHTA and CDR2 is FQGNSA in the germline V gene. The CDR3 length is 15 residues. PCR was performed a second time for roughly 7 to 12 cycles using a sample-barcoded 5' primer and a J-beta primer mix. One entry per CDR3 protein, called by TCRdb with MiXCR from the 5' RACE reads. Among fewer than 900,000 distinct CDR3 sequences listed, roughly 34% were seen once. This clonotype was picked up many times. Its antigen remains unidentified. Source material: blood. The TCR originated in a man between 18 and 29 years old in good health. The V gene is TRBV7-2, the J gene TRBJ2-7, with D hard to call. CDR3 in DNA: TGTGCCAGCCTAACCGCCCCCCTCGGTTCGGCCGAGCAGTACTTC. Its translation is CASLTAPLGSAEQYF.